Listed below are T cell receptor beta chains from one sample, sequenced in a study of blood T cell repertoires in COVID-19. Clones were sequenced by immunoSEQ multiplex PCR, and TCRdb holds only the in-frame ones, with some missing. Of about 250,000 clones detected, over 80% appear once; the ten largest clones hold around 27%. Input material: peripheral blood. Every receptor here comes from a man aged 35-49 years with acute or convalescent COVID-19. CDR3s leave out the opening cysteine and the closing phenylalanine or tryptophan. The order of the fields is D gene, V gene, CDR3 protein. D genes are given only for firm matches.

-,TRBV11-2,ASSFLGRDTEAF
TRBD2,TRBV5-8,ASSHGRLAGNEQY
-,TRBV10-3,AIRASDRGNEQF
-,TRBV19,ASSIQSSYNEQF
-,TRBV14,ASSPEGSVLPNEQF
TRBD2,TRBV7-3,ASSSDGTSGCQETQY
-,TRBV12-1,ASSLRLAGVGRLGDTQY
TRBD1,TRBV6-5,ASSNRGVIGFEQY
TRBD1,TRBV3-1/TRBV3-2,ASSQGYDRGIQY
TRBD2,TRBV9,ASSPGTSGIEQF
-,TRBV7-2,ASSLGGGSNYGYT
TRBD1,TRBV19,ASSFRTGGAGANVLT
TRBD2,TRBV7-9,ASSLLGTRDNREQY
TRBD1,TRBV18,ASSIGQAQNQPQH
TRBD2,TRBV5-5,ASSLVLAGVRNEQF
-,TRBV11-3,ASSLSPTTYEQY
TRBD1,TRBV19,ASSIRGGQTGELF
TRBD1,TRBV7-2,ASSSNPGQDYEQY
TRBD1,TRBV9,ASSVGNTGGLYGYT
-,TRBV3-1/TRBV3-2,ASSQEGGNQPQH
-,TRBV18,ASSPSVGTEAF
-,TRBV29-1,SVDRGAGRDTQY
-,TRBV29-1,SVVTRSSYNEQF
-,TRBV5-6,ASSYGTPSSYEQY
-,TRBV7-3,ASSLTGADNEQF
-,TRBV6-2/TRBV6-3,ASSYSGKLREQY
-,TRBV3-1/TRBV3-2,ASSQDVLAGTEAF
TRBD2,TRBV28,ASSPQLAGVKETQY
-,TRBV27,ASSLSAGVAYEQY
-,TRBV5-1,ASSLDWGDTEAF
TRBD1,TRBV5-1,ASSEGTGVETQY
TRBD1,TRBV2,ASRDRRSYEQY
-,TRBV4-2,ASSQESAGSNYGYT
-,TRBV30,AWSAHTRGLTGNTIY
-,TRBV5-1,ASSFVASYNEQF
TRBD1,TRBV7-9,ASSRQGMYGYT
-,TRBV30,ASPSRGGGIGELF
TRBD1,TRBV4-3,ASSQDSDRGNSPLH
-,TRBV30,AWSVGSVYTEAF
TRBD2,TRBV7-8,ASSLPTGTSGQETQY
TRBD2,TRBV6-5,ASSSSGLRTDTQY
-,TRBV6-5,ASRRELPLNEKLF
-,TRBV3-1/TRBV3-2,ASSPSQSSYEQY
-,TRBV13,ASSLEGQNTGELF
TRBD2,TRBV29-1,SVAGLAGVDSYNEQF
TRBD1,TRBV5-1,ASSFLPYGQGGNQPQH
-,TRBV7-8,ASSPLTGTLNTEAF
TRBD1,TRBV14,ASSRDRVGNTIY
TRBD2,TRBV7-2,ASSSLMGGTDTQY
TRBD1,TRBV6-2/TRBV6-3,ASSGTGGLKNTEAF